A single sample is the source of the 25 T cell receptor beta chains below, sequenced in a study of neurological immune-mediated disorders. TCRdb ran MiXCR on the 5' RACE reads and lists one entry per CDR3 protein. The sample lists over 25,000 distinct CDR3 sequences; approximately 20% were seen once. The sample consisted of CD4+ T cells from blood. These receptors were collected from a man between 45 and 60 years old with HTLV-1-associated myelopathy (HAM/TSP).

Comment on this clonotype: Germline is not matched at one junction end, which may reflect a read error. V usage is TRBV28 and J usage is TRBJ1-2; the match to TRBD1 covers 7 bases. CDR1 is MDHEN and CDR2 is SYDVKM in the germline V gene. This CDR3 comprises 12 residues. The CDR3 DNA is TGTGCCAGTGTGGAGGGGGCTTATGGCCACACCTTC. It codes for CASVEGAYGHTF.

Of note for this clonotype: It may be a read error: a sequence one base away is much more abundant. The CDR3 is CASSSYLEGHTYEQYF. DNA of the CDR3: TGTGCCAGCAGCTCCTACTTGGAGGGGCACACCTACGAGCAGTACTTC. The V call is TRBV5-6, the J call TRBJ2-7; D may be TRBD2 (6 bases). The CDR3 loop spans 16 amino acids. V lost 3 bases to trimming and J lost 2 bases, with 18 bases between them. Germline CDR1 and CDR2: SGHDT and YYEEEE.

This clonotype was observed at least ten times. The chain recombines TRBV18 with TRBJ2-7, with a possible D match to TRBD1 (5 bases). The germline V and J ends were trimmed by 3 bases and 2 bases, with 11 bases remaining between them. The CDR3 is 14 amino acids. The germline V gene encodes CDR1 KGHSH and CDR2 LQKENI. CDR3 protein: CASSPRTMTYEQYF. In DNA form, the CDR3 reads TGTGCCAGCTCACCCCGGACAATGACCTACGAGCAGTACTTC.

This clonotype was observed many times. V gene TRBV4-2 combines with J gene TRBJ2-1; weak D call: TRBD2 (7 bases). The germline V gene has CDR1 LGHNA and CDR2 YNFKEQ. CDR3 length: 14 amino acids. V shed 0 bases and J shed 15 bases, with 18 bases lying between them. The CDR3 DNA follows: TGTGCCAGCAGCCAAGATTCAGGCGGGGGCCTCCCGTTCTTC. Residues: CASSQDSGGGLPFF.

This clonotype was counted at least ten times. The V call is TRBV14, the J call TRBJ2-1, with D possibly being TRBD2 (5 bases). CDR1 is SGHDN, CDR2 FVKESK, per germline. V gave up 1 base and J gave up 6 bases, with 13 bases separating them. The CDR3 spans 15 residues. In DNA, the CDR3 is TGTGCCAGCAGCCAAGCGGGGAGCGCTACCAATGAGCAGTTCTTC. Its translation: CASSQAGSATNEQFF.

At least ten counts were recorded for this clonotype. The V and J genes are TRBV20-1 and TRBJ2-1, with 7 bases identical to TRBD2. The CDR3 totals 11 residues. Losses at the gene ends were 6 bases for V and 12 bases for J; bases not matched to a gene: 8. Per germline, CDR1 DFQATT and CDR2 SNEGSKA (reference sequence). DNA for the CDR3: TGCAGTGCCCTGAGGGAGGGTAGGCAGTTCTTC. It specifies CSALREGRQFF.

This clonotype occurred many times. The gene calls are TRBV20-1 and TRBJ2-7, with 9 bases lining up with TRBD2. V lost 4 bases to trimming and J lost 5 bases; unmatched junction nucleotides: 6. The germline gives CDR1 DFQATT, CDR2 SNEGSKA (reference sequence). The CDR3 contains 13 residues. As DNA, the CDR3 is TGCAGTGCTACTCGTAGCGGGAGCCACGAGCAGTACTTC. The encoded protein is CSATRSGSHEQYF.

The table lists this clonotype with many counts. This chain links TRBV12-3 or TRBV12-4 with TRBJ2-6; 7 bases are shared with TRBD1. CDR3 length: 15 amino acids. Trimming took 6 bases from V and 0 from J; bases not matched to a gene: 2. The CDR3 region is CASSSGGSGANVLTF. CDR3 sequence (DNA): TGTGCCAGCAGCTCAGGGGGCTCTGGGGCCAACGTCCTGACTTTC.

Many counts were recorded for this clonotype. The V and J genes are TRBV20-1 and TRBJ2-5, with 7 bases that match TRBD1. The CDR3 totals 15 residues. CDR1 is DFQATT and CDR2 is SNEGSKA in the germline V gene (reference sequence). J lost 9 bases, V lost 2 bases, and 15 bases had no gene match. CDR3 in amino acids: CSARSPWTGKVAQYF. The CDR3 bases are TGCAGTGCTAGATCTCCGTGGACAGGAAAAGTGGCCCAGTACTTC.

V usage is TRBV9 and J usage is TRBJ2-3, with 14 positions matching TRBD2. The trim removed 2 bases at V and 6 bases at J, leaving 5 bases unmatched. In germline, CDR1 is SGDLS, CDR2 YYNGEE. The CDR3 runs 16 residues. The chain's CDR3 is CASSVTSGGAGDTQYF. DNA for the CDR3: TGTGCCAGCAGCGTGACTAGCGGGGGGGCAGGGGATACGCAGTATTTT.

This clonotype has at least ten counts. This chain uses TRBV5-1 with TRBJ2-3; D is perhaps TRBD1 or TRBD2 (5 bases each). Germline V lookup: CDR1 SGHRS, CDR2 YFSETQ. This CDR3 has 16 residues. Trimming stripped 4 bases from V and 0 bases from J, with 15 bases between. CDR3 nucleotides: TGCGCCAGCAGCAGGGATGGGGACCCTAGCACAGATACGCAGTATTTT. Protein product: CASSRDGDPSTDTQYF.

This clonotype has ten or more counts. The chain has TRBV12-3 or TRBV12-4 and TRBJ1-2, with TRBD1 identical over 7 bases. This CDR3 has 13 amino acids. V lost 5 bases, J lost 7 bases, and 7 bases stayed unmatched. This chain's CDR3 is CASSPGQRTGYTF. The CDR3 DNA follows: TGTGCCAGCAGTCCGGGACAGAGAACTGGCTACACCTTC.

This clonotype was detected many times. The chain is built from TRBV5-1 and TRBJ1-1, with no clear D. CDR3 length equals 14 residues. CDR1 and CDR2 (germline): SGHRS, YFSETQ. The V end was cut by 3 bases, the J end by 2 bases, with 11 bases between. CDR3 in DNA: TGCGCCAGCAGCTCCCGACAATCAAACACTGAAGCTTTCTTT. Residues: CASSSRQSNTEAFF.

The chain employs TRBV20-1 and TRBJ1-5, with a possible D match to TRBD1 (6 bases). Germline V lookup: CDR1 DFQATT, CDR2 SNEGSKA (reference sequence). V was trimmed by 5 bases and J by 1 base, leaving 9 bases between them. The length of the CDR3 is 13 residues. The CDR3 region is CSASDRSNQPQHF. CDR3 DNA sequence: TGCAGTGCTTCGGACAGAAGCAATCAGCCCCAGCATTTT.

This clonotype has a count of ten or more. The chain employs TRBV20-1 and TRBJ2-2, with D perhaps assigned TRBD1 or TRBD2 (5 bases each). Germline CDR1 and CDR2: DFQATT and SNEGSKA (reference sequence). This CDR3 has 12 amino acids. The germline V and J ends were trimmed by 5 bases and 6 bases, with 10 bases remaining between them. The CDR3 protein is CSAYKGPGELFF. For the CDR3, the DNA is TGCAGTGCTTACAAGGGACCCGGGGAGCTGTTTTTT.

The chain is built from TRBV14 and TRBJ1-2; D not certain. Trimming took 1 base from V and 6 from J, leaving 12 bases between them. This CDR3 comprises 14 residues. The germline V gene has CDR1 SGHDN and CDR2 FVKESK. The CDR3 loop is CASSQVGTLHGYTF. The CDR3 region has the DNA TGTGCCAGCAGCCAAGTGGGAACCCTACATGGCTACACCTTC.

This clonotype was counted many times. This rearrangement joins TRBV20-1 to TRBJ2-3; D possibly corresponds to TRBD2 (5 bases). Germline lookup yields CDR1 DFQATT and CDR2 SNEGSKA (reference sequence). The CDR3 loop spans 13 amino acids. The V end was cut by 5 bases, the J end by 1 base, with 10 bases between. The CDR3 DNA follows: TGCAGTGCTCCTTGGCGGGGCACAGATACGCAGTATTTT. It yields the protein CSAPWRGTDTQYF.

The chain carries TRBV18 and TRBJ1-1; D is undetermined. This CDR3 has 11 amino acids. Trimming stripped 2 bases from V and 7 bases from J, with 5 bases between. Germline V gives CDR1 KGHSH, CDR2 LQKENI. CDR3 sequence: CASSPENEAFF. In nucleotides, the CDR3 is TGTGCCAGCTCACCAGAGAATGAAGCTTTCTTT.

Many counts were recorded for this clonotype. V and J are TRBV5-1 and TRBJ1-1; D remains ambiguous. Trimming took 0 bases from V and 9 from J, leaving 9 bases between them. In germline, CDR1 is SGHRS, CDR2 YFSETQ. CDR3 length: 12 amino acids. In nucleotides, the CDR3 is TGCGCCAGCAGCTTGGAATCTTCGAAAGCTTTCTTT. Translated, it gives CASSLESSKAFF.

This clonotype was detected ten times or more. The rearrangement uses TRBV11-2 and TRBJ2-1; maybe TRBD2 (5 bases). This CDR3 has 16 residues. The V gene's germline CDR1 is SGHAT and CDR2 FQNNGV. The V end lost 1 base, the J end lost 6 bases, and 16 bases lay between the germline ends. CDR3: CASSLVGSGGGNEQFF. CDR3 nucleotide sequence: TGTGCCAGCAGCTTAGTTGGGAGCGGCGGCGGCAATGAGCAGTTCTTC. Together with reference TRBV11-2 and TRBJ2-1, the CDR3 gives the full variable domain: EAGVAQSPRYKIIEKRQSVAFWCNPISGHATLYWYQQILGQGPKLLIQFQNNGVVDDSQLPKDRFSAERLKGVDSTLKIQPAKLEDSAVYLCASSLVGSGGGNEQFFGPGTRLTVL.

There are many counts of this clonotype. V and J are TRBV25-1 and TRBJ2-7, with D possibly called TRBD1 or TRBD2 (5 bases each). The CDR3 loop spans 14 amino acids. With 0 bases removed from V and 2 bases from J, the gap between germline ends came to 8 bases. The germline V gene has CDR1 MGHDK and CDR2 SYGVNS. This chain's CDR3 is CASSEYLGAYEQYF. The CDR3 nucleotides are TGTGCCAGCAGTGAATATCTGGGGGCCTACGAGCAGTACTTC.

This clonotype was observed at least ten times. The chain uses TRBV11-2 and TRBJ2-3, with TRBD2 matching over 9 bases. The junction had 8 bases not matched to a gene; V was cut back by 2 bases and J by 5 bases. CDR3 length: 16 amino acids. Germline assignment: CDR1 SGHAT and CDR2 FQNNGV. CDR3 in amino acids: CASSLTAGGWKDTQYF. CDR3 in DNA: TGTGCCAGCAGCTTAACCGCGGGGGGGTGGAAAGATACGCAGTATTTT. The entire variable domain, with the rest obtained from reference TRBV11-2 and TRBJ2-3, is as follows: EAGVAQSPRYKIIEKRQSVAFWCNPISGHATLYWYQQILGQGPKLLIQFQNNGVVDDSQLPKDRFSAERLKGVDSTLKIQPAKLEDSAVYLCASSLTAGGWKDTQYFGPGTRLTVL.

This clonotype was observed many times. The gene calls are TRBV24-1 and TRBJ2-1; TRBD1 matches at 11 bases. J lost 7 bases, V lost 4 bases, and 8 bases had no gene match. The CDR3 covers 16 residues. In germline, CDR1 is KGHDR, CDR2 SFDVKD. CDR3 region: CATSDSGQGGRNEQFF. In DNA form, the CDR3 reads TGTGCCACCAGTGACTCGGGACAGGGGGGTCGGAATGAGCAGTTCTTC.

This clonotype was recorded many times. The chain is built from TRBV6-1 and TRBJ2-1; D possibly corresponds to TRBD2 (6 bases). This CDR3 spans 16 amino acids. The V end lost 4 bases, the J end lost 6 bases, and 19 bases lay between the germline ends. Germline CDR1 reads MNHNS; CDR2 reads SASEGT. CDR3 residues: CASSAWGVGNGNEQFF. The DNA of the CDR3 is TGTGCCAGCAGTGCTTGGGGGGTAGGGAATGGCAATGAGCAGTTCTTC.

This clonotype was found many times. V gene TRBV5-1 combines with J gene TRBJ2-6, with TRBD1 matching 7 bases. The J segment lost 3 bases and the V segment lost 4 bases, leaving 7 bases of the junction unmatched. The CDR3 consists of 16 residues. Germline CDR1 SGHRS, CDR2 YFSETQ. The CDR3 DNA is TGCGCCAGCAGCCGACAGGGAGAGATTGGGGCCAACGTCCTGACTTTC. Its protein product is CASSRQGEIGANVLTF.